The 17 T cell receptor beta chains given below trace back to one sample, sequenced in a study of blood T cells in healthy people across ages. Primed by a sample-barcoded 5' primer and a J-beta primer mix, a second PCR proceeded for about 6 to 12 cycles. TCRdb used MiXCR to reprocess the 5' RACE reads, holding one entry per CDR3 protein. The sample contains around 600,000 distinct CDR3 sequences, less than 60% of which appear only once. Material for sequencing was blood. The receptors were sampled from an elderly man in good health.

The chain is built from TRBV20-1 and TRBJ2-5, with D possibly called TRBD1 or TRBD2 (5 bases each). Germline V lookup: CDR1 DFQATT, CDR2 SNEGSKA (reference sequence). V was pared by 0 bases and J by 5 bases, with 16 bases between. This CDR3 spans 15 amino acids. The CDR3 protein is CSARDPRDPRETQYF. CDR3 DNA: TGCAGTGCTAGAGACCCACGGGACCCACGGGAGACCCAGTACTTC.

Of note for this clonotype: A much bigger clone sits one base away, suggesting this may be a read error. The chain has TRBV6-6 and TRBJ2-1, with D tentatively TRBD1 or TRBD2 (5 bases each). TRBJ2-7 matches the DNA end more closely, so the J call is doubtful. The CDR3 loop spans 14 amino acids. CDR1 and CDR2 (germline): MNHNY, SVGAGI (reference sequence). The CDR3 DNA reads TGTGCCAGCACCCCAGGGAGCTCCTACAATGAGCAGTACTTC. Encoded protein: CASTPGSSYNEQYF.

The chain is built from TRBV10-3 and TRBJ2-5; possibly TRBD1 for D (6 bases). The tail of the sequence fits TRBJ2-7 better, so the J call may be wrong. Germline lookup yields CDR1 ENHRY and CDR2 SYGVKD. This CDR3 comprises 15 residues. DNA of the CDR3: TGTGCCATCAAGTCCACAGGGCCCAAAGCCCACGAGCAGTACTTC. Its protein is CAIKSTGPKAHEQYF.

The chain is built from TRBV9 and TRBJ2-4; 9 positions agree with TRBD1. CDR3 length: 15 residues. V lost 4 bases, J lost 7 bases, and 9 bases stayed unmatched. In germline, CDR1 is SGDLS, CDR2 YYNGEE. The CDR3 DNA is TGTGCCAGCAGCTCAGAGACAGGGGGGAGGAACATTCAGTACTTC. Amino acid sequence: CASSSETGGRNIQYF.

There are a few counts of this clonotype. Being one base from a much bigger clone, this may be a read error. DNA for the CDR3: TGCAGCGTTGAAAAGGGGGAGACCCAGTACTTC. Translation: CSVEKGETQYF. The rearrangement uses TRBV29-1 and TRBJ2-5, with D maybe TRBD1 (5 bases). Trimming took off 2 bases at V and 5 bases at J, with 6 bases between the two ends. The CDR3 has 11 amino acids. Germline V gene data show CDR1 as SQVTM and CDR2 as ANQGSEA. The full variable domain, its missing parts supplied by reference TRBV29-1 and TRBJ2-5, is SAVISQKPSRDICQRGTSLTIQCQVDSQVTMMFWYRQQPGQSLTLIATANQGSEATYESGFVIDKFPISRPNLTFSTLTVSNMSPEDSSIYLCSVEKGETQYFGPGTRLLVL.

On this clonotype: An end of the junction differs from the germline gene, which may be a read error. This rearrangement joins TRBV18 to TRBJ2-7, with D maybe TRBD2 (5 bases). The J call is uncertain, as TRBJ2-5 better fits the DNA end. The V gene's germline CDR1 is KGHSH and CDR2 LQKENI. The CDR3 spans 13 residues. CDR3 bases: TGTGCCAGCTCCCTCCGGGAACAAGGGACCCAGTACTTC. Protein product: CASSLREQGTQYF.

This chain joins TRBV12-3 or TRBV12-4 and TRBJ1-4; a possible D gene is TRBD1 (5 bases). V lost 10 bases to trimming and J lost 5 bases, with 17 bases between them. The CDR3 is 14 amino acids. DNA for the CDR3: TGTGCCATTTCTCAGGGTCCATTAAATGAAAAACTGTTTTTT. Protein product: CAISQGPLNEKLFF.

This chain connects TRBV27 to TRBJ2-7; either TRBD1 or TRBD2 may supply D (6 bases each). Between the trimmed V and J ends, which lost 7 bases and 1 base, there was a span of 14 bases. The CDR3 spans 14 residues. The V gene's germline CDR1 is MNHEY and CDR2 SMNVEV (reference sequence). Written as DNA, the CDR3 is TGTGCCAGCAACAGGGACGGGAGATCCTACGAGCAGTACTTC. It encodes CASNRDGRSYEQYF.

The V call is TRBV4-1, the J call TRBJ2-7; D might be TRBD1 (6 bases). Near its end, the DNA agrees better with TRBJ2-5, so the J call may be wrong. CDR1 MGHRA and CDR2 YSYEKL come from the germline V gene. The CDR3 is 16 amino acids. CDR3 in DNA: TGCGCCAGCAGCCAAGCCCGCCGAGGGGGCCAAGAGACCCAGTACTTC. Translated, it gives CASSQARRGGQETQYF.

This clonotype was recorded many times. The gene calls are TRBV7-2 and TRBJ2-6; D tentatively fits TRBD1 or TRBD2 (5 bases each). This CDR3 contains 15 residues. V gave up 5 bases and J gave up 0 bases, with 8 bases separating them. Germline V gives CDR1 SGHTA, CDR2 FQGNSA. In DNA, the CDR3 is TGTGCCAGCAGCCTGGGGGTCTCTGGGGCCAACGTCCTGACTTTC. This sequence encodes CASSLGVSGANVLTF. Looking up the rest from reference TRBV7-2 and TRBJ2-6 gives the full variable domain: GAGVSQSPSNKVTEKGKDVELRCDPISGHTALYWYRQSLGQGLEFLIYFQGNSAPDKSGLPSDRFSAERTGGSVSTLTIQRTQQEDSAVYLCASSLGVSGANVLTFGAGSRLTVL.

The chain employs TRBV12-3 or TRBV12-4 and TRBJ2-3; 9 nucleotides match TRBD1. The V segment lost 2 bases and the J segment 4 bases; nucleotides outside the gene matches: 1. This CDR3 is built from 14 residues. The CDR3: CASSLWDRADTQYF. Written as DNA, the CDR3 is TGTGCCAGCAGTTTATGGGACAGGGCAGATACGCAGTATTTT.

Worth noting for this clonotype: A read error may explain this, as a much larger clone is one base away. The chain is built from TRBV6-5 and TRBJ2-1, with D unclear. Germline CDR1 reads MNHEY; CDR2 reads SVGAGI. The CDR3 is made up of 14 amino acids. The CDR3 is CAGSYAQTNNEQFF. The CDR3 region has the DNA TGTGCCGGCAGTTACGCCCAAACCAACAATGAGCAGTTCTTC.

The rearrangement joins TRBV20-1 to TRBJ2-1; 8 nucleotides agree with TRBD2. Losses at the gene ends were 0 bases for V and 10 bases for J; bases not matched to a gene: 2. This CDR3 contains 12 residues. In germline, CDR1 is DFQATT, CDR2 SNEGSKA (reference sequence). Here the CDR3 reads CSARDSGGEQFF. The CDR3 DNA reads as TGCAGTGCTAGAGATTCGGGAGGGGAGCAGTTCTTC.

This chain uses TRBV7-2 with TRBJ2-7; D is unresolved. The CDR3 has 18 amino acids. Trimming took 2 bases from V and 1 from J, leaving 21 bases between them. From germline, CDR1 is SGHTA and CDR2 FQGNSA. The CDR3 reads CASSLNLGSPTQSYEQYF. The DNA of the CDR3 is TGTGCCAGCAGCTTAAACTTAGGTTCCCCTACCCAATCCTACGAGCAGTACTTC.

This clonotype has just a few counts. The chain joins TRBV7-9 to TRBJ2-1; 10 bases align to TRBD2. Germline values: CDR1 SEHNR, CDR2 FQNEAQ (reference sequence). CDR3 length equals 15 residues. V dropped 11 bases and J dropped 5; count of bases not matched to a gene: 12. DNA for the CDR3: TGTGCCGCCCCCCCCGCGCTAGCGGGGGACAATGAGCAGTTCTTC. The encoded protein is CAAPPALAGDNEQFF.

The rearrangement joins TRBV29-1 to TRBJ2-3; D gene uncertain. Germline V gene lookup returns CDR1 SQVTM and CDR2 ANQGSEA. Trimming took 4 bases from V and 0 from J, leaving 8 bases between them. The CDR3 sequence is 13 residues long. Here the CDR3 DNA reads TGCAGCGTTGCCGTCTGGAGCACAGATACGCAGTATTTT. Protein: CSVAVWSTDTQYF.

The sample holds many counts of this clonotype. The chain carries TRBV7-2 and TRBJ2-1; 11 positions match TRBD2. This CDR3 is 15 amino acids long. Germline values: CDR1 SGHTA, CDR2 FQGNSA. The V segment lost 3 bases and the J segment 7 bases; nucleotides outside the gene matches: 5. As DNA, the CDR3 is TGTGCCAGCAGCTTGGCCGGGACTAGCGGAAATGAGCAGTTCTTC. It translates to CASSLAGTSGNEQFF.